This T cell receptor beta chain was identified in a study of quantifying T cell responses using KT2 cells. About the research overall: TCR alpha and beta constant-region primers primed reverse transcription of RNA.

The V gene end was trimmed by 0 bases and the J gene end by 5 bases; junction bases not matched to a gene: 4. CDR1 SGHTA and CDR2 FQGNSA come from the germline V gene. This CDR3 is built from 14 residues. A single-stranded UMI oligo with SP2 sequence was ligated to cDNA 3' ends. An equimolar mix of RC1.1 and RC1.2 primed the beta chain across TRBC1 and TRBC2. TCRdb re-called the UMI-ligation and nested PCR reads through MiXCR, storing one row per CDR3 protein. The data hold 30,000 or so distinct CDR3 sequences, with roughly 7.2% observed a single time. The sample holds many counts of this clonotype. Input material: PBMCs spiked with cells of the T cell clone KT2. This TCR came from a human donor. This chain joins TRBV7-2 and TRBJ2-7; 7 bases align to TRBD2. CDR3 residues: CASSLAGGPDEQYF. The CDR3 DNA reads as TGTGCCAGCAGCTTAGCGGGAGGGCCGGACGAGCAGTACTTC.